This T cell receptor (beta chain) was sequenced in a study of blood T cell repertoires in COVID-19. Seattle patients were enrolled while actively infected and followed longitudinally. CDR3 length: 15 amino acids. Trimming removed 4 bases from V and 0 bases from J, with 12 bases in between. Germline CDR1 is LGHDT and CDR2 is YNNKEL (reference sequence). Methods used by the authors: For nucleated cells, counts were estimated from reference gene primer amplification. Method: immunoSEQ multiplex PCR; TCRdb's copy keeps in-frame clones and lacks some. That table gives V, J and clone size, and the DNA gave D and trimming. The sample yields about 390,000 clones, about 87% seen once.

The V call is TRBV3-1 (or the pseudogene TRBV3-2), the J call TRBJ1-2; unclear D gene. Sequencing was performed on peripheral blood. This sequence was found in a woman in her fifties or sixties with COVID-19, enrolled during active disease. CDR3 coding DNA: TGTGCCAGCAGCCCTCCCCGGGGAACTAACTATGGCTACACCTTC. It translates to CASSPPRGTNYGYTF.